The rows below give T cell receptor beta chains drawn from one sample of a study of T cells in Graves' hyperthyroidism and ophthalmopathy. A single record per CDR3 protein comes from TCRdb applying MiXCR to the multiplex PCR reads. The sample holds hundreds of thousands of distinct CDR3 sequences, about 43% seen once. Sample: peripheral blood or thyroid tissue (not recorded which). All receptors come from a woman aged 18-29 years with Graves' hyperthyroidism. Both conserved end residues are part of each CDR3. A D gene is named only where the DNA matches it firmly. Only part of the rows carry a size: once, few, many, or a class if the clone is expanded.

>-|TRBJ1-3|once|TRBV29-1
TGCAGCGTTAACCGGGACGGTAACACCATATATTTT
CSVNRDGNTIYF
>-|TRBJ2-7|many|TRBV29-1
TGCAGCGTGCTAACGGACTACCCCTACGAGCAGTACTTC
CSVLTDYPYEQYF
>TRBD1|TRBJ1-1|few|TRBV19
TGTGCCAGTAGTATCCTGACAGGGACTGAAGCTTTCTTT
CASSILTGTEAFF
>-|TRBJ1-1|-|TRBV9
TGTGCCAGCAGCGTAGGAGATGGGGGGGGGGAAGCTTTCTTT
CASSVGDGGGEAFF
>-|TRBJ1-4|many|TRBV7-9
TGTGCCAGCAGCTCGGACACGGATCATAATGAAAAACTGTTTTTT
CASSSDTDHNEKLFF
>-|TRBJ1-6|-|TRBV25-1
TGTGCCACGAAATGGGCGGTCCAAAATTCACCCCTCCACTTT
CATKWAVQNSPLHF
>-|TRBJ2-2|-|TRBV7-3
TGTGCCAGCAGCACCGCCCGGGGGCTGTTTTTT
CASSTARGLFF
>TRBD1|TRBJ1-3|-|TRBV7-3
TGTGCCAGCAGCTTAAACTGGGACAGGACGTATTTT
CASSLNWDRTYF
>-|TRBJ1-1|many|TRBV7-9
TGTGCCAGCAGCTTGGCTCAAGCTGAAGCTTTCTTT
CASSLAQAEAFF
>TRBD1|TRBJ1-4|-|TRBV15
TGTGCCACCAAGTTCGGTGGGACAGGGAATGAAAAACTGTTTTTT
CATKFGGTGNEKLFF
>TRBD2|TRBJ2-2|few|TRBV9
TGTGCCAGCAGCGTCCAGCGGGGCACCGGGGAGCTGTTTTTT
CASSVQRGTGELFF
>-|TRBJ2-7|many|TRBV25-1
TGTGCCAGCAGACAGGGTCCCTTCGAGCAGTACTTC
CASRQGPFEQYF
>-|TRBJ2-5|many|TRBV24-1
TGTGCCACCAGTGAGACTACAGGGAGGGTACGAGAGACCCAGTACTTC
CATSETTGRVRETQYF